Listed here are 21 T cell receptor beta chains from one sample, sequenced in a study of shared clonotypes between healthy human individuals. This table comes from immunoSEQ multiplex PCR, and its TCRdb copy is limited to in-frame clones, with some not included. This sample has roughly 220,000 clones, with over 50% found just once. The sequencing input was memory CD4+ T cells sorted from blood. Specified subset: CD45RA-negative fraction. Every receptor here comes from a man aged 25-45 years in good health.

The chain couples TRBV6-1 to TRBJ2-3; 8 bases fit TRBD1. CDR1 is MNHNS and CDR2 is SASEGT in the germline V gene. The CDR3 consists of 15 residues. V lost 0 bases to trimming and J lost 4 bases; unmatched junction nucleotides: 3. The CDR3 loop is CASSEAPGGADTQYF. As DNA, the CDR3 is TGTGCCAGCAGTGAAGCGCCAGGGGGCGCAGATACGCAGTATTTT.

The rearrangement uses TRBV5-1 and TRBJ2-5, with 8 bases that match TRBD2. Germline V gene sequence: CDR1 SGHRS, CDR2 YFSETQ. The CDR3 length is 20 residues. V was pared by 3 bases and J by 5 bases, with 24 bases of the junction left unmatched. The CDR3 nucleotides read TGCGCCAGCAGCTGGGGACCCTTCGGGGGGGAGGGCCTTTGGACTGAGACCCAGTACTTC. Translation gives CASSWGPFGGEGLWTETQYF.

The chain is built from TRBV2 and TRBJ2-2; no clear D gene. V lost 4 bases and J 1 base, leaving 7 bases between the germline ends. The CDR3 spans 14 residues. Germline CDR1 and CDR2: SNHLY and FYNNEI. CDR3 sequence: CASSADMNTGELFF. Written as DNA, the CDR3 is TGTGCCAGCAGTGCCGACATGAACACCGGGGAGCTGTTTTTT.

The V call is TRBV6-5, the J call TRBJ1-2; 7 bases are a match to TRBD1. The ends lost 6 bases at V and 3 bases at J; junction bases unmatched: 7. CDR1 is MNHEY, CDR2 SVGAGI, per germline. The CDR3 contains 14 residues. The CDR3 DNA is TGTGCCAGCAGCCGTAACAGGGGCCACTATGGCTACACCTTC. This gives the protein CASSRNRGHYGYTF.

This clone was seen a few times. In nucleotides, the CDR3 is TGTGCCAGCAGCTCCGGGACTAGAATTTCCGGGGAGCTGTTTTTT. Protein sequence: CASSSGTRISGELFF. The rearrangement links TRBV9 to TRBJ2-2, with 8 bases aligning to TRBD2. The CDR3 spans 15 residues. Germline CDR1 reads SGDLS; CDR2 reads YYNGEE. Trimming at V came to 4 bases and at J to 6 bases, leaving 8 bases not matched to a gene.

This chain connects TRBV4-3 to TRBJ2-1; 10 nucleotides agree with TRBD1. The V segment lost 5 bases and the J segment 5 bases; nucleotides outside the gene matches: 15. The length of the CDR3 is 18 residues. Germline-derived CDR1 and CDR2 are LGHNA and YSLEER. CDR3 amino acids: CASSLGQGVPTRHNEQFF. The CDR3 DNA reads TGCGCCAGCAGCTTAGGACAGGGGGTACCGACGAGACACAATGAGCAGTTCTTC.

The table lists this clone with a count of one. This sample includes further DNA sequences coding for the same CDR3. This chain joins TRBV18 and TRBJ1-2, with D possibly matching TRBD1 (5 bases). The V end was cut by 3 bases, the J end by 1 base, with 18 bases between. Looked up from germline, CDR1 is KGHSH and CDR2 is LQKENI. This CDR3 contains 17 residues. The CDR3 nucleotides read TGTGCCAGCTCACCGGCAGCCCGACAGCTAAATAACTATGGCTACACCTTC. This gives the protein CASSPAARQLNNYGYTF.

This clone was recorded only once. CDR3 residues: CASSPIQGSGYEQYF. The CDR3 DNA sequence: TGTGCCAGCAGTCCGATTCAGGGTTCGGGCTACGAGCAGTACTTC. The chain couples TRBV6-1 to TRBJ2-7; D possibly corresponds to TRBD1 (5 bases). Trimming left V 5 bases short and J 3 bases short, with 17 bases between. CDR3 size: 15 residues. Germline loops: CDR1 MNHNS, CDR2 SASEGT.

This rearrangement joins TRBV5-1 to TRBJ2-1; 7 bases align to TRBD2. The CDR3 runs to 16 residues. Germline CDR1 SGHRS, CDR2 YFSETQ. The J segment lost 9 bases and the V segment lost 4 bases, leaving 16 bases of the junction unmatched. The CDR3 sequence is CASSPEAAGWGGEQFF. The CDR3 DNA is TGCGCCAGCAGCCCGGAAGCAGCCGGGTGGGGGGGTGAGCAGTTCTTC. Full variable domain (missing parts from reference TRBV5-1 and TRBJ2-1): KAGVTQTPRYLIKTRGQQVTLSCSPISGHRSVSWYQQTPGQGLQFLFEYFSETQRNKGNFPGRFSGRQFSNSRSEMNVSTLELGDSALYLCASSPEAAGWGGEQFFGPGTRLTVL.

The genes are TRBV6-1 and TRBJ2-7; 8 nucleotides line up with TRBD1. Trimming cost V 5 bases and J 1 base; bases outside gene matches: 4. The CDR3 totals 14 residues. The germline CDR1 and CDR2 sequences are MNHNS and SASEGT. This chain's CDR3 is CASSHRTGSYEQYF. CDR3 nucleotide sequence: TGTGCCAGCAGTCACAGGACAGGGTCCTACGAGCAGTACTTC.

The chain has TRBV5-4 and TRBJ2-2; D ambiguous. Looked up from germline, CDR1 is SGHNT and CDR2 is YYREEE (reference sequence). CDR3 length: 14 amino acids. The V end was cut by 10 bases, the J end by 4 bases, with 17 bases between. The chain's CDR3 is CASSPPPGTGELFF. DNA for the CDR3: TGTGCCTCTTCGCCCCCTCCGGGCACCGGGGAGCTGTTTTTT.

The V call is TRBV11-2, the J call TRBJ2-1; 9 bases are shared with TRBD2. The germline V gene encodes CDR1 SGHAT and CDR2 FQNNGV. V shed 1 base, J shed 12 bases, and the junction held 19 bases outside the gene matches. This CDR3 region has 18 residues. The CDR3 DNA follows: TGTGCCAGCAGCTTAGGTTCGGCCGGACTAGCGTACACCACAGGGCAGTTCTTC. Translated, it gives CASSLGSAGLAYTTGQFF.

The CDR3: CASGLDQYGGQFF. Written as DNA, the CDR3 is TGTGCTAGTGGTTTGGACCAGTACGGAGGGCAGTTCTTC. The rearrangement links TRBV12-5 to TRBJ2-1; possible D gene TRBD2, 5 bases. Germline V gene lookup returns CDR1 LGHNT and CDR2 FRNRAP. This CDR3 is 13 amino acids long. V was clipped by 1 base and J by 12 bases, with 13 bases between them.

This clone turned up a few times. The chain employs TRBV27 and TRBJ2-7; 7 bases agree with TRBD2. The V gene end was trimmed by 5 bases and the J gene end by 6 bases; junction bases not matched to a gene: 7. Germline V gene lookup returns CDR1 MNHEY and CDR2 SMNVEV (reference sequence). This CDR3 is built from 13 residues. The chain's CDR3 is CASSPLGGGEQYF. The CDR3 DNA reads as TGTGCCAGCAGTCCCCTGGGGGGGGGCGAGCAGTACTTC.

The rearrangement joins TRBV11-3 to TRBJ2-5, with D perhaps assigned TRBD1 or TRBD2 (5 bases each). This CDR3 region has 14 residues. Trimming took off 5 bases at V and 4 bases at J, with 14 bases between the two ends. Germline CDR1 is SGHNT and CDR2 is YENEEA. Here the CDR3 DNA reads TGTGCCAGCAGCCCCAGAGGGGATCGAGAGACCCAGTACTTC. As protein: CASSPRGDRETQYF.

V and J are TRBV11-2 and TRBJ2-1, with 11 bases that match TRBD2. The germline V gene has CDR1 SGHAT and CDR2 FQNNGV. J lost 7 bases, V lost 0 bases, and 14 bases had no gene match. This CDR3 has 19 amino acids. The CDR3 nucleotides are TGTGCCAGCAGCTTAGATTTGGGTAGCGGGAGGGGAGCGAGGAATGAGCAGTTCTTC. It translates to CASSLDLGSGRGARNEQFF.

This clone was recorded once. The chain has TRBV28 and TRBJ1-2; no clear D. Trimming removed 8 bases at V and 4 bases at J, with 14 bases between. Germline V gives CDR1 MDHEN, CDR2 SYDVKM. The CDR3 contains 13 residues. The CDR3 DNA follows: TGTGCCAGCTGTCCGGCGTTCGGCTATGGCTACACCTTC. Translating gives CASCPAFGYGYTF.

The chain links TRBV5-6 to TRBJ2-7; D might be TRBD1 (5 bases). Trimming shortened V by 0 bases and J by 4 bases, and 8 bases separated the two germline ends. The CDR3 has 13 amino acids. Germline V gene data show CDR1 as SGHDT and CDR2 as YYEEEE. The CDR3 DNA is TGTGCCAGCAGCTTGGCCAGGGCTTACGAGCAGTACTTC. This codes for CASSLARAYEQYF.

The rearrangement uses TRBV9 and TRBJ1-1, with 9 positions matching TRBD1. The germline V gene encodes CDR1 SGDLS and CDR2 YYNGEE. The CDR3 is 14 amino acids. V shed 4 bases and J 2 bases; nucleotides not matched to a gene: 3. The CDR3 here is CASSLTGGNTEAFF. In nucleotides, the CDR3 is TGTGCCAGCAGCTTGACAGGGGGTAACACTGAAGCTTTCTTT.

V is TRBV7-3 and J is TRBJ2-2; D perhaps matches TRBD1 (5 bases). This CDR3 has 16 residues. Trimming took 5 bases from V and 1 from J, leaving 14 bases between them. Germline V gives CDR1 SGHTA, CDR2 FQGTGA. CDR3 sequence (DNA): TGTGCCAGCAGCATTGGGGCCGGTATGAACACCGGGGAGCTGTTTTTT. Encoded protein: CASSIGAGMNTGELFF.

The V gene is TRBV7-2, the J gene TRBJ2-1; D tentatively fits TRBD1 or TRBD2 (5 bases each). This CDR3 is 13 amino acids long. Germline CDR1 SGHTA, CDR2 FQGNSA. Trimming left V 5 bases short and J 4 bases short, with 9 bases between. The CDR3 sequence is CASSTGGYNEQFF. CDR3 nucleotide sequence: TGTGCCAGCAGCACTGGGGGTTACAATGAGCAGTTCTTC.